This section outlines one T cell receptor (beta chain) sequence together with its context. CDR3 length: 14 residues. V was pared by 7 bases and J by 4 bases, with 13 bases between. Germline loops: CDR1 SGHAT, CDR2 FQNNGV. The data originate from a study of technical replicates of blood from several donors. The method was immunoSEQ multiplex PCR; TCRdb's version includes in-frame clones alone and lacks a portion of them. The table has more than 90,000 clones, about 94% seen once; the top ten hold roughly 0.23%. Sequencing used T cells isolated from PBMCs. V usage is TRBV11-2 and J usage is TRBJ2-2; D remains unclear. The sequence was collected from a human donor in good health. CDR3 sequence: CASTLGRTTGELFF. CDR3 DNA: TGTGCCAGCACCCTCGGTAGAACCACCGGGGAGCTGTTTTTT.